The sequence of this TCR beta chain was determined in a study of blood T cells in healthy people across ages. Broader study findings: Per million T cells, TCR beta diversity dropped about linearly as age rose. Expanded clonotype changes were possibly confounded by unknown donor CMV status.

Together with a sample-barcoded 5' primer, a J-beta primer mix was included in a second PCR lasting about 7 to 11 cycles. Carrying 12 random nucleotides, a template-switch adaptor labeled each individual cDNA molecule. TCRdb re-called the 5' RACE reads through MiXCR, storing one row per CDR3 protein. Among nearly 800,000 distinct CDR3 sequences listed, roughly three fifths were seen once. This clonotype has at least ten counts. Its antigen is not known. The TCR sequence derives from a man between 35 and 55 years old in good health. The sequencing input was blood.

DNA of the CDR3: TGCAGTGCTAGCCCCGGATACTCTGAGCAGTTCTTC. Translating it yields CSASPGYSEQFF. This chain joins TRBV20-1 and TRBJ2-1; D is unclear. Germline CDR1 is DFQATT and CDR2 is SNEGSKA (reference sequence). The CDR3 loop spans 12 amino acids. V gave up 3 bases and J gave up 9 bases, with 12 bases separating them.